This TCR beta chain was sequenced for a study of regulatory T cells in long-lasting Graves disease. Notes on the study in general: New patients shared fewer public clonotypes (roughly 990) than persistent patients did (more than 2,500). Preferential use of TRBV28, TRBJ1-2 and TRBJ2-5 was seen in persistent disease. Patients whose Graves' disease persisted exhibited lower TCR diversity than those newly diagnosed.

At least ten counts were recorded for this clonotype. Its target is not known. Trimming removed 2 bases from V and 3 bases from J, with 14 bases in between. The CDR3 has 16 residues. HTBI primers from iRepertoire and Arm-PCR of CDR3 regions yielded the TCR beta libraries. TCRdb itself ran the multiplex PCR reads through MiXCR, one entry per CDR3 protein. The repertoire holds a few hundred thousand distinct CDR3 sequences, with 20% to 25% as singletons. Time point defined: persistent/refractory GD, antithyroid drugs over 5 years with positive TRAb. PBMC RNA served as the TCR library source. The patients included were those that came from an endocrinology department in Xi'an, China.

The chain carries TRBV12-3 or TRBV12-4 and TRBJ1-5, with D perhaps matching TRBD1 (6 bases). The TCR sequence derives from a female donor with Graves disease. Source: peripheral blood mononuclear cells (PBMCs), taken when the disease was refractory, from a patient treated with antithyroid drugs. The CDR3 loop is CASSLIGAGANQPQHF. The CDR3, as DNA: TGTGCCAGCAGTTTAATAGGGGCAGGGGCCAATCAGCCCCAGCATTTT.